The source of this TCR beta chain is a study of T cell responses to AZD1222 COVID-19 vaccine. Broader study findings: Once two AZD1222 doses were given, Spike-specific TCR breadth and depth went up. Seropositivity was recorded at baseline in only 6 or 7 AZD1222 recipients.

Germline-derived CDR1 and CDR2 are KGHSH and LQKENI. The CDR3 covers 14 residues. Trimming removed 3 bases at V and 3 bases at J, with 11 bases between. Of note for this clone: Its specificity is not known.

The table came from immunoSEQ multiplex PCR; TCRdb's copy has only in-frame clones and leaves some out. The sample consists of roughly 120,000 clones, 90% to 95% of them appearing once. This sequence was found in an adult in good health. This specimen consisted of peripheral blood, obtained on day 0 of AZD1222 vaccination. The chain carries TRBV18 and TRBJ2-5; TRBD1 might be the D (6 bases). The CDR3 region is CASSPTDRKETQYF. The CDR3 nucleotides are TGTGCCAGCTCACCTACGGACAGAAAAGAGACCCAGTACTTC.